Listed here is a single T cell receptor (beta chain). The antigen is undetermined. Germline CDR1 is LNHDA and CDR2 is SQIVND (reference sequence). This CDR3 comprises 14 residues. The germline V and J ends were trimmed by 4 bases and 8 bases, with 15 bases remaining between them. This table comes from immunoSEQ multiplex PCR, and its TCRdb copy is limited to in-frame clones, with some not included. Counted here are 57,000 or so clones, around 86% occurring once; the ten biggest clones make up 0.85% to 0.95%. The sample originates from a study of OX40 agonist ivuxolimab in advanced cancers. On the study more broadly: Partial responses were recorded for three patients, including one with hepatocellular carcinoma and two with cutaneous melanoma. Findings and limits, study-wide: Expanded clones tended on average to be more numerous among CD8+ T cells than CD4+. CD4+ and CD8+ blood T cells expanded clonally by week 6 at 0.1 to 3.0 mg/kg.

It was autoimmune disease history or systemic immunosuppression that excluded patients. The chain is built from TRBV19 and TRBJ2-1; either TRBD1 or TRBD2 may supply D (5 bases each). This sequence originates from an adult with an advanced solid tumor such as melanoma, head and neck, liver or kidney cancer. The sequencing here drew on CD4+ or CD8+ T cells sorted from blood, taken in a trial of the OX40 agonist ivuxolimab. The CDR3 DNA reads as TGTGCCAGTAGTAAGGGGACCGCCGGTTATGAGCAGTTCTTC. Amino acid sequence: CASSKGTAGYEQFF.